Following are 19 T cell receptor beta chains from one sample sequenced in a study of cytomegalovirus exposure and HLA in healthy donors. The PCR made use of 60 Vbeta and 13 Jbeta primers. The data were produced by immunoSEQ multiplex PCR, yet TCRdb's version contains in-frame clones alone and is incomplete. Altogether about 180,000 clones are present, around 82% being singletons, with the ten largest covering roughly 5%. Sequencing input: PBMCs. These receptors were taken from a man in his forties in good health and CMV-seronegative.

The chain employs TRBV9 and TRBJ2-2, with TRBD2 matching 8 bases. The CDR3 has 14 residues. The germline gives CDR1 SGDLS, CDR2 YYNGEE. V trimming: 5 bases; J trimming: 7 bases; junction bases outside the gene matches: 7. CDR3 sequence reads: CASSRATSGGELFF. CDR3 sequence (DNA): TGTGCCAGCAGTCGAGCCACTAGCGGCGGGGAGCTGTTTTTT.

This chain links TRBV29-1 with TRBJ2-1; 11 bases align to TRBD2. V shed 7 bases and J 4 bases; nucleotides not matched to a gene: 6. The CDR3 runs to 14 residues. Looked up from germline, CDR1 is SQVTM and CDR2 is ANQGSEA. CDR3: CSAIAGGGYNEQFF. The CDR3 region has the DNA TGCAGCGCTATAGCGGGAGGGGGATACAATGAGCAGTTCTTC.

The J gene is TRBJ2-7, the V gene TRBV19; the match to TRBD1 covers 9 bases. The length of the CDR3 is 14 residues. V lost 4 bases to trimming and J lost 2 bases; unmatched junction nucleotides: 3. The germline gives CDR1 LNHDA, CDR2 SQIVND (reference sequence). The DNA for the CDR3 is TGTGCCAGTAGTACGGGACAGGGCGCCTACGAGCAGTACTTC. Amino acid sequence: CASSTGQGAYEQYF.

Only a few counts were recorded for this clone. The chain recombines TRBV30 with TRBJ2-3, with TRBD2 identical over 9 bases. J lost 5 bases, V lost 4 bases, and 4 bases had no gene match. CDR3 length equals 13 residues. Per germline, CDR1 GTSNPN and CDR2 SVGIG (reference sequence). Here the CDR3 DNA reads TGTGCCTGGACTAGCGGGATCGTAGATACGCAGTATTTT. It codes for CAWTSGIVDTQYF.

Within the sample, this clone is medium-sized. Other nucleotide sequences in the sample specify the same CDR3. The chain is built from TRBV4-3 and TRBJ2-1; the D gene is possibly TRBD1 (6 bases). The CDR3 extends over 14 amino acids. The ends were cut back, 0 bases at V and 10 bases at J, with 13 bases in the middle. The germline V gene encodes CDR1 LGHNA and CDR2 YSLEER. As DNA, the CDR3 is TGCGCCAGCAGCCAAGACAGGGGAGTCTACGAGCAGTTCTTC. It codes for CASSQDRGVYEQFF.

The J gene is TRBJ1-5, the V gene TRBV6-5; a possible D gene is TRBD1 (6 bases). The V end was cut by 6 bases, the J end by 2 bases, with 14 bases between. The germline V gene has CDR1 MNHEY and CDR2 SVGAGI. The CDR3 runs 15 residues. The CDR3 DNA follows: TGTGCCAGCAGACCCGAGGGGGTCGGCAATCAGCCCCAGCATTTT. Protein: CASRPEGVGNQPQHF.

The CDR3 nucleotides read TGTGCCAGCAGTGAAGATAACCAGGGGAACGAGCAGTACTTC. Translation: CASSEDNQGNEQYF. The chain uses TRBV25-1 and TRBJ2-7, with a weak D call TRBD1 (6 bases). This CDR3 region has 14 residues. Trimming stripped 2 bases from V and 5 bases from J, with 13 bases between. CDR1 is MGHDK and CDR2 is SYGVNS in the germline V gene.

The genes are TRBV27 and TRBJ2-5; 7 bases line up with TRBD1. The DNA end is a closer match to TRBJ2-7, so the J assignment may be wrong. Germline-derived CDR1 and CDR2 are MNHEY and SMNVEV (reference sequence). The CDR3 spans 14 residues. The CDR3 loop is CASSPWDSVNEQYF. The DNA for the CDR3 is TGTGCCAGCAGCCCCTGGGACAGTGTGAACGAGCAGTACTTC.

This clone was seen a handful of times. The chain links TRBV25-1 to TRBJ2-5, with a weak D call TRBD2 (5 bases). Looked up from germline, CDR1 is MGHDK and CDR2 is SYGVNS. V dropped 5 bases and J dropped 2 bases, with 9 bases sitting between them. This CDR3 has 13 residues. The CDR3 sequence: CASSRSGQETQYF. The CDR3, as DNA: TGTGCCAGCAGTCGAAGCGGTCAAGAGACCCAGTACTTC.

This chain joins TRBV4-3 and TRBJ2-1; 9 bases align to TRBD2. V was clipped by 1 base and J by 4 bases; unmatched bases: 11. The CDR3 spans 18 residues. Germline assignment: CDR1 LGHNA and CDR2 YSLEER. The CDR3 nucleotides read TGCGCCAGCAGCCAAGGGAGGATAGCGGGGGACGGTTACAATGAGCAGTTCTTC. It codes for CASSQGRIAGDGYNEQFF.

The chain joins TRBV5-4 to TRBJ2-2, with TRBD2 as a possible D gene (6 bases). The CDR3 runs 15 residues. The germline V gene has CDR1 SGHNT and CDR2 YYREEE (reference sequence). The V gene lost 2 bases and the J gene lost 4 bases, with 12 bases spanning the gap. CDR3 sequence (DNA): TGTGCCAGCAGCTTCGGGGGAAGGGGCACCGGGGAGCTGTTTTTT. Protein sequence: CASSFGGRGTGELFF.

This clone has more than one count but fewer than ten. This sample also contains other DNA sequences that code for the same CDR3. V is TRBV4-3 and J is TRBJ2-7; TRBD1 matches at 9 bases. Germline lookup yields CDR1 LGHNA and CDR2 YSLEER. J lost 4 bases, V lost 3 bases, and 4 bases had no gene match. The CDR3 sequence is 14 residues long. The CDR3 DNA reads as TGCGCCAGCAGCCAGGACAGGGGTTTGTACGAGCAGTACTTC. Protein sequence: CASSQDRGLYEQYF.

J is TRBJ2-5 and V is TRBV7-9; 8 bases map to TRBD1. The CDR3 contains 15 residues. Germline CDR1 is SEHNR and CDR2 is FQNEAQ (reference sequence). V gave up 2 bases and J gave up 4 bases; unmatched junction bases: 6. CDR3 nucleotide sequence: TGTGCCAGCAGCTTAAACGGACAGGGCGGAGAGACCCAGTACTTC. Its translation is CASSLNGQGGETQYF.

The rearrangement links TRBV30 to TRBJ2-7, with TRBD2 matching 15 bases. The CDR3 has 16 residues. CDR1 is GTSNPN, CDR2 SVGIG, per germline (reference sequence). Germline trimming cut 0 bases from V and 3 bases from J; bases unmatched to any gene: 3. The CDR3 protein is CAWSVPGLAGGYEQYF. The CDR3 DNA reads as TGTGCCTGGAGTGTACCGGGACTAGCGGGAGGCTACGAGCAGTACTTC.

This chain connects TRBV9 to TRBJ1-1; weak D call: TRBD1 (6 bases). The CDR3 loop spans 13 amino acids. Trimming removed 4 bases at V and 3 bases at J, with 10 bases between. Germline-derived CDR1 and CDR2 are SGDLS and YYNGEE. CDR3 DNA: TGTGCCAGCAGCTTTCGGACAGACACTGAAGCTTTCTTT. Translated, it gives CASSFRTDTEAFF.

The CDR3 DNA reads as TGTGCCAGCAGCTTATACGGAGCGGAGACCCAGTACTTC. It specifies CASSLYGAETQYF. The V and J genes are TRBV7-2 and TRBJ2-5, with unresolved D. Trimming left V 2 bases short and J 5 bases short, with 9 bases between. The germline V gene encodes CDR1 SGHTA and CDR2 FQGNSA. The CDR3 consists of 13 residues.

The gene calls are TRBV10-1 and TRBJ2-6; D call uncertain. Deletions cut 4 bases from V and 0 bases from J, with 10 bases between. Germline loops: CDR1 WNHNN, CDR2 SYGVQD (reference sequence). CDR3 size: 16 residues. The CDR3 spells CASSGAGSSGANVLTF. The CDR3 DNA follows: TGCGCCAGCAGTGGGGCAGGATCCTCTGGGGCCAACGTCCTGACTTTC.

The rearrangement uses TRBV27 and TRBJ2-7; the D is unclear. This CDR3 contains 11 residues. The V gene lost 7 bases and the J gene lost 5 bases, with 9 bases spanning the gap. Germline values: CDR1 MNHEY, CDR2 SMNVEV (reference sequence). The CDR3 nucleotides read TGTGCCAGCACCGCGTATGACGAGCAGTACTTC. Protein product: CASTAYDEQYF.

V and J are TRBV5-6 and TRBJ2-7, with 8 bases fitting TRBD1. This CDR3 spans 15 amino acids. Germline V CDR1 and CDR2: SGHDT, YYEEEE. V lost 3 bases to trimming and J lost 3 bases; unmatched junction nucleotides: 8. CDR3 sequence (DNA): TGTGCCAGCAGCTCCACCGGACAGGGAATCTACGAGCAGTACTTC. Amino acids: CASSSTGQGIYEQYF.